The 11 T cell receptor beta chains in this list originate from one sample, sequenced in a study of Tregs in tolerant kidney transplant recipients. The nonmyeloablative bone marrow transplants came from related graft donors, with transient mixed chimerism. TCRdb's copy holds only in-frame clones and misses some; the assay was immunoSEQ multiplex PCR. The sample lists roughly 52,000 clones; about 90% were seen once. Sequences were derived from CD8+ T cells from blood (PBMCs), sampled 24 months after the transplant. The receptors here all came from a human patient who received a combined kidney and bone marrow transplant. The T cells may partly be graft donor cells.

This clone has only one observation. The chain combines TRBV7-3 with TRBJ2-3, with TRBD2 identical over 8 bases. In germline, CDR1 is SGHTA, CDR2 FQGTGA. The V segment lost 3 bases and the J segment 0 bases; nucleotides outside the gene matches: 2. There are 15 residues in the CDR3. CDR3 loop: CASSFGTSSTDTQYF. CDR3 coding DNA: TGTGCCAGCAGCTTCGGGACTAGTAGCACAGATACGCAGTATTTT.

This rearrangement joins TRBV2 to TRBJ1-2, with D hard to call. This CDR3 region has 13 residues. Trimming cost V 6 bases and J 3 bases, with 11 bases left between them. Germline CDR1 and CDR2: SNHLY and FYNNEI. CDR3 residues: CASSKDSDYGYTF. The DNA of the CDR3 is TGTGCCAGCAGCAAGGACTCAGACTATGGCTACACCTTC.

The CDR3 is CASSGFPAGNEQFF. The CDR3 DNA reads as TGTGCCAGCAGCGGCTTCCCGGCGGGCAATGAGCAGTTCTTC. The chain is built from TRBV14 and TRBJ2-1, with TRBD2 as a possible D gene (5 bases). V was shortened by 5 bases and J by 6 bases, with 14 bases between the two germline ends. This CDR3 is built from 14 residues. Germline CDR1 reads SGHDN; CDR2 reads FVKESK.

The chain uses TRBV27 and TRBJ1-5; D is undetermined. Trimming stripped 4 bases from V and 0 bases from J, with 7 bases between. Germline V gene lookup returns CDR1 MNHEY and CDR2 SMNVEV (reference sequence). CDR3 length equals 14 residues. CDR3 region: CASSSLNSNQPQHF. The DNA of the CDR3 is TGTGCCAGCAGTTCCCTTAATAGCAATCAGCCCCAGCATTTT.

This chain connects TRBV19 to TRBJ2-3, with TRBD1 identical over 8 bases. CDR1 and CDR2 from the germline V gene are LNHDA and SQIVND (reference sequence). The CDR3 is 17 residues long. V shed 5 bases, J shed 0 bases, and the junction held 10 bases outside the gene matches. CDR3 DNA sequence: TGTGCCAGTAGTTGGGGACAGGTCCTCGGTAGCACAGATACGCAGTATTTT. Its translation: CASSWGQVLGSTDTQYF.

This sequence joins TRBV19 and TRBJ2-7, with D possibly TRBD2 on 6 matching bases. The length of the CDR3 is 14 residues. V lost 5 bases and J 2 bases, leaving 13 bases between the germline ends. Germline V CDR1 and CDR2: LNHDA, SQIVND (reference sequence). The CDR3 DNA sequence: TGTGCCAGTAGTGCGGGGTTGGCAGCCTACGAGCAGTACTTC. It is translated as CASSAGLAAYEQYF.

This chain joins TRBV19 and TRBJ1-2; the match to TRBD1 covers 9 bases. In germline, CDR1 is LNHDA, CDR2 SQIVND (reference sequence). Trimming at V came to 4 bases and at J to 7 bases, leaving 4 bases not matched to a gene. The CDR3 is made up of 13 amino acids. For the CDR3, the DNA is TGTGCCAGTAGTACGGGGACAGGGTTTGGCTACACCTTC. Translation: CASSTGTGFGYTF.

V is TRBV13 and J is TRBJ2-7; 13 bases line up with TRBD2. In germline, CDR1 is PRHDT, CDR2 FYEKMQ (reference sequence). The length of the CDR3 is 14 residues. J was trimmed by 5 bases and V by 5 bases; bases with no gene match: 3. CDR3 DNA sequence: TGTGCCAGCAGCGGGGGACTAGCGGGGAACGAGCAGTACTTC. Encoded protein: CASSGGLAGNEQYF.

The V and J genes are TRBV11-1 and TRBJ2-7, with D possibly being TRBD1 (6 bases). CDR1 SGHAT and CDR2 FQDESV come from the germline V gene (reference sequence). This CDR3 region has 16 residues. Trimming removed 3 bases at V and 4 bases at J, with 19 bases between. The CDR3 spells CASSLARGQGYYEQYF. DNA of the CDR3: TGTGCCAGCAGCTTGGCCCGTGGGCAGGGGTATTACGAGCAGTACTTC.

Only a few counts were recorded for this clone. The genes are TRBV19 and TRBJ1-1; the D is unclear. This CDR3 is built from 12 residues. Between the trimmed V and J ends, which lost 4 bases and 4 bases, there was a span of 7 bases. CDR1 is LNHDA, CDR2 SQIVND, per germline (reference sequence). The CDR3 spells CASSTASTEAFF. As DNA, the CDR3 is TGTGCCAGTAGTACAGCGAGCACTGAAGCTTTCTTT.

This chain joins TRBV9 and TRBJ1-4, with D tentatively TRBD1 (5 bases). The germline V and J ends were trimmed by 4 bases and 3 bases, with 10 bases remaining between them. CDR3 length: 14 amino acids. Germline V gene sequence: CDR1 SGDLS, CDR2 YYNGEE. The CDR3 DNA follows: TGTGCCAGCAGCTTATGGGGCGCTAATGAAAAACTGTTTTTT. Its translation is CASSLWGANEKLFF.